These 12 T cell receptor beta chains originate from one sample sequenced in a study of CD8+ T cells in alopecia areata. Sequencing relied on a cDNA template that was reverse transcribed from extracted RNA. Assay: immunoSEQ multiplex PCR; the TCRdb copy retains only in-frame clones and omits some. The sample carries around 190,000 clones, 64% recorded once. The treatment was: oral pan-JAK inhibitor, 5-10 mg twice daily. The sample in question was CD4+ T cells sorted from blood, obtained at week 4, from a patient treated with tofacitinib. The receptor source for this set is a human donor with alopecia areata.

This rearrangement joins TRBV7-9 to TRBJ1-1; D remains unclear. V lost 2 bases and J 1 base, leaving 5 bases between the germline ends. The length of the CDR3 is 13 residues. Germline CDR1 and CDR2: SEHNR and FQNEAQ (reference sequence). Here the CDR3 reads CASSLMGNTEAFF. The CDR3 DNA follows: TGTGCCAGCAGCTTAATGGGGAACACTGAAGCTTTCTTT.

This sequence joins TRBV5-1 and TRBJ1-6; a possible D gene is TRBD1 (5 bases). CDR1 is SGHRS and CDR2 is YFSETQ in the germline V gene. V lost 1 base and J lost 7, with 9 bases in between. CDR3 length: 14 residues. CDR3 coding DNA: TGCGCCAGCAGCTTGAGGGGACCCAATTCACCCCTCCACTTT. This codes for CASSLRGPNSPLHF.

This chain uses TRBV10-3 with TRBJ2-5; 11 bases are shared with TRBD2. The CDR3 loop spans 14 amino acids. The J segment lost 2 bases and the V segment lost 10 bases, leaving 6 bases of the junction unmatched. Looked up from germline, CDR1 is ENHRY and CDR2 is SYGVKD. This CDR3 reads CATARLAGQETQYF. CDR3 in DNA: TGTGCCACGGCGAGACTAGCGGGGCAAGAGACCCAGTACTTC.

This clone was counted between two and nine times. The chain has TRBV25-1 and TRBJ2-7; D gene ambiguous. Germline V gene data show CDR1 as MGHDK and CDR2 as SYGVNS. The V gene lost 3 bases and the J gene lost 2 bases, with 11 bases spanning the gap. CDR3 length: 14 residues. DNA of the CDR3: TGTGCCAGCAGTGAGGCAGGACCTACCTACGAGCAGTACTTC. Its protein is CASSEAGPTYEQYF.

V and J are TRBV2 and TRBJ2-2; D is possibly TRBD2 (5 bases). CDR3 length: 15 residues. CDR1 and CDR2 (germline): SNHLY, FYNNEI. Trimming removed 3 bases from V and 1 base from J, with 9 bases in between. The CDR3 reads CASSDRGGNTGELFF. The DNA of the CDR3 is TGTGCCAGCAGTGATCGTGGAGGGAACACCGGGGAGCTGTTTTTT.

The chain has TRBV2 and TRBJ1-6; D not certain. Germline V gives CDR1 SNHLY, CDR2 FYNNEI. CDR3 length equals 14 residues. With 7 bases removed from V and 6 bases from J, the gap between germline ends came to 13 bases. The DNA of the CDR3 is TGTGCCAGCACCCCGACGGGAACTAATTCACCCCTCCACTTT. As protein: CASTPTGTNSPLHF.

This clone was seen a single time. The CDR3 reads CSGSRAENTGELFF. The CDR3 nucleotides read TGCAGCGGGAGCCGGGCCGAAAACACCGGGGAGCTGTTTTTT. The gene calls are TRBV29-1 and TRBJ2-2; D unclear. The V gene's germline CDR1 is SQVTM and CDR2 ANQGSEA. V was clipped by 7 bases and J by 2 bases, with 14 bases between them. This CDR3 region has 14 residues.

The chain couples TRBV6-5 to TRBJ2-5; TRBD1 aligns across 8 bases. The CDR3 covers 14 residues. Germline trimming cut 4 bases from V and 7 bases from J; bases unmatched to any gene: 8. Germline V CDR1 and CDR2: MNHEY, SVGAGI. CDR3 loop: CASSFDRGGGTQYF. The CDR3 region has the DNA TGTGCCAGCAGTTTCGACAGGGGAGGAGGGACCCAGTACTTC.

The chain has TRBV7-2 and TRBJ2-7; no clear D. The germline V gene has CDR1 SGHTA and CDR2 FQGNSA. The CDR3 sequence is 11 residues long. Trimming shortened V by 6 bases and J by 4 bases, and 7 bases separated the two germline ends. The CDR3 region is CASSSVYEQYF. In nucleotides, the CDR3 is TGTGCCAGCAGTTCAGTTTACGAGCAGTACTTC.

This chain uses TRBV11-1 with TRBJ2-1; TRBD1 matches at 8 bases. V shed 5 bases and J 6 bases; nucleotides not matched to a gene: 9. The CDR3 length is 15 residues. Germline loops: CDR1 SGHAT, CDR2 FQDESV (reference sequence). The CDR3 sequence: CASSAYRGVANEQFF. CDR3 DNA: TGTGCCAGCAGCGCCTACAGGGGGGTGGCCAATGAGCAGTTCTTC. Looking up the rest from reference TRBV11-1 and TRBJ2-1 gives the full variable domain: EAEVAQSPRYKITEKSQAVAFWCDPISGHATLYWYRQILGQGPELLVQFQDESVVDDSQLPKDRFSAERLKGVDSTLKIQPAELGDSAMYLCASSAYRGVANEQFFGPGTRLTVL.

The genes are TRBV27 and TRBJ2-6; tentatively, D is TRBD2 (5 bases). Germline V gives CDR1 MNHEY, CDR2 SMNVEV (reference sequence). This CDR3 has 18 amino acids. V gave up 4 bases and J gave up 4 bases, with 20 bases separating them. The CDR3: CASSSLRSGLWGANVLTF. The CDR3 DNA follows: TGTGCCAGCAGTTCACTTAGGAGCGGACTCTGGGGGGCCAACGTCCTGACTTTC.

The rearrangement joins TRBV10-3 to TRBJ2-7; 7 bases map to TRBD1. Germline-derived CDR1 and CDR2 are ENHRY and SYGVKD. The ends lost 7 bases at V and 3 bases at J; junction bases unmatched: 6. The CDR3 runs 13 residues. CDR3: CAINEGQSYEQYF. Written as DNA, the CDR3 is TGTGCCATCAACGAGGGACAGAGCTACGAGCAGTACTTC.